Listed here are 6 T cell receptor beta chains from one sample, sequenced in a study of T cells in Graves' hyperthyroidism and ophthalmopathy. RNA transcripts gave rise to amplified TCR beta CDR3 regions. RT-PCR in the first round (using the HTBI primer set) targeted the TCR CDR3. MiXCR, run by TCRdb on the multiplex PCR reads, gives a single entry per CDR3 protein. The repertoire holds about 360,000 distinct CDR3 sequences, with more than 20% as singletons. The sequencing sample was made of blood. The source of these receptors is a man between 50 and 59 years old with Graves' hyperthyroidism.

The chain has TRBV5-1 and TRBJ2-5; TRBD1 or TRBD2 may be the D gene (5 bases each). The germline gives CDR1 SGHRS, CDR2 YFSETQ. This CDR3 has 17 amino acids. Trimming cost V 0 bases and J 5 bases, with 20 bases left between them. The CDR3 DNA follows: TGCGCCAGCAGCTTGGACGCGTTGTGGGGGTCCGGTGAGACCCAGTACTTC. Its translation: CASSLDALWGSGETQYF.

The CDR3 is CASSSTRTGSGYTF. CDR3 coding DNA: TGTGCCAGCAGTTCGACTCGGACAGGGTCGGGCTACACCTTC. This chain joins TRBV28 and TRBJ1-2, with 8 nucleotides matching TRBD1. With 4 bases clipped from V and 8 bases from J, the junction kept 9 bases outside the gene matches. This CDR3 is 14 amino acids long. CDR1 and CDR2 (germline): MDHEN, SYDVKM.

V usage is TRBV19 and J usage is TRBJ2-2; 7 bases fit TRBD1. V was pared by 8 bases and J by 8 bases, with 8 bases of the junction left unmatched. Germline V gene lookup returns CDR1 LNHDA and CDR2 SQIVND (reference sequence). The CDR3 extends over 13 amino acids. The CDR3 DNA sequence: TGTGCCAGTGCGCAGGGGGTTAAAGGGGAGCTGTTTTTT. Translating it yields CASAQGVKGELFF.

This clonotype has more than one count but fewer than ten. This chain links TRBV5-1 with TRBJ1-4; 10 positions match TRBD1. The V segment lost 0 bases and the J segment 6 bases; nucleotides outside the gene matches: 2. CDR3 length equals 15 residues. Germline values: CDR1 SGHRS, CDR2 YFSETQ. The CDR3 is CASSLVGTGDEKLFF. Here the CDR3 DNA reads TGCGCCAGCAGCTTGGTAGGGACAGGGGATGAAAAACTGTTTTTT.

The DNA of the CDR3 is TGCGCCAGCAGCCCCCCCCCGACAGGGGCAGGAGAAAAACTGTTTTTT. It encodes CASSPPPTGAGEKLFF. This chain connects TRBV4-1 to TRBJ1-4; 8 positions agree with TRBD1. Germline assignment: CDR1 MGHRA and CDR2 YSYEKL. J was trimmed by 8 bases and V by 4 bases; bases with no gene match: 12. This CDR3 has 16 residues.

This clonotype was seen only a few times. The chain joins TRBV30 to TRBJ2-2; TRBD2 agrees at 8 bases. Trimming removed 2 bases from V and 6 bases from J; junction bases left unmatched: 5. This CDR3 spans 14 amino acids. Per germline, CDR1 GTSNPN and CDR2 SVGIG (reference sequence). This CDR3 is CAWSSGGTPGELFF. The CDR3 bases are TGTGCCTGGAGTAGCGGGGGCACGCCCGGGGAGCTGTTTTTT.